The present TCR beta chain was sequenced within a study of blood T cell repertoires in COVID-19. The repertoire was sequenced with immunoSEQ multiplex PCR; TCRdb's copy has only in-frame clones and lacks some. The sample records some 130,000 clones, around 88% being singletons. Trimming took off 2 bases at V and 6 bases at J, with 7 bases between the two ends. The germline V gene encodes CDR1 MNHNS and CDR2 SASEGT. The CDR3 has 13 residues. This receptor was obtained from a man in his sixties with active or convalescent COVID-19. The gene calls are TRBV6-1 and TRBJ2-2; D ambiguous. The sequenced sample consisted of peripheral blood. The CDR3 DNA follows: TGTGCCAGCAGTGAATACGAGGCCGGGGAGCTGTTTTTT. Amino acids: CASSEYEAGELFF.